This record concerns one T cell receptor beta chain sequence. These data come from a study of blood T cell repertoires in COVID-19. Whole-study context: Samples representing acute and convalescent COVID-19 were sourced from the United States, Italy and Spain. Sources were T cells, B-cell-depleted T cells, or PBMCs; the material itself was cDNA or gDNA.

The authors' processing: Cell counts per sample came from amplifying reference gene primers. Repertoires were generated with immunoSEQ multiplex PCR, while TCRdb's copy carries only in-frame clones and drops some. The DNA was the basis for D and trimming; V, J and clone size are from that table. This table holds some 300,000 clones, around 88% found once. The CDR3 loop spans 13 amino acids. Looked up from germline, CDR1 is LNHDA and CDR2 is SQIVND (reference sequence). V gave up 9 bases and J gave up 4 bases, with 15 bases separating them. Sequenced input: peripheral blood. The sequence came from a woman younger than 45 who had recovered from COVID-19. V is TRBV19 and J is TRBJ1-2, with D perhaps TRBD1 (6 bases). The CDR3 DNA follows: TGTGCCAGCCTACAGGGTTGGGTCTATGGCTACACCTTC. The encoded protein is CASLQGWVYGYTF.